This T cell receptor beta chain derives from a study of blood T cell repertoires in COVID-19. The wider study: Samples came from the United States, Italy and Spain, spanning acute and convalescent COVID-19. T cells, B-cell-depleted T cells, or PBMCs provided the cDNA or gDNA that served as material.

Patients of the Seattle cohort, enrolled during active infection, were followed longitudinally. Original processing methods: Reference gene primer amplification in the assay estimated nucleated cell counts. TCRdb keeps only in-frame clones here, not all; method: immunoSEQ multiplex PCR. For V, J and clone size, that table is used; D and trimming come from the DNA. This sample has some 48,000 clones, with approximately 90% found just once. This CDR3 has 13 residues. The chain carries TRBV21-1 and TRBJ1-1. TRBV21-1 represents a pseudogene. The material sequenced was peripheral blood. The sequence was collected from an elderly woman with COVID-19, enrolled during active disease. The chain's CDR3 is CASSIRGRGEAFF. DNA of the CDR3: TGTGCCAGCAGCATTCGTGGCCGGGGTGAAGCTTTCTTT.